This TCR beta chain originates from a study of human CD8 memory T cell subsets. Points from the study as a whole: According to Chao1 estimates, stem-like memory T cells seemed more diverse than precursor exhausted T cells were.

Regarding this clonotype: Its target is not known.

Germline CDR1 SGHDT, CDR2 YYEEEE. CDR3 length: 13 amino acids. TCR beta was sequenced from UMI-tagged 5' RACE libraries. TCRdb reanalyzed the 5' RACE reads and collapses them to one entry per CDR3 protein, without DNA. The specimen's table records over 6,500 distinct CDR3 sequences. This receptor was taken from a human donor in good health. The sample comprised CD8+ stem-like memory T cells (TSCM and TCM) sorted from PBMCs. The subset denotes: stem-like memory CD8 T cells (TSTEM), CCR7+ PD-1- TIGIT-. The V and J genes are TRBV5-6 and TRBJ2-1. The CDR3 sequence is CASSYQDVGEQFF.